These 14 T cell receptor beta chains came from one sample sequenced in a study of cytomegalovirus exposure and HLA in healthy donors. PCR was performed using 60 Vbeta and 13 Jbeta primers. Sequenced by immunoSEQ multiplex PCR; TCRdb stores in-frame clones only, minus some. Of 100,000 to 150,000 clones in the sample, roughly 74% are singletons; the top ten hold roughly 6%. Sequencing used PBMCs. Every receptor here comes from a woman between 45 and 65 years old in good health and CMV-seropositive.

As regards this clone: At one end the junction does not follow the germline gene, possibly because of a read error. The chain joins TRBV9 to TRBJ2-3, with TRBD2 matching 13 bases. CDR1 and CDR2 from the germline V gene are SGDLS and YYNGEE. The CDR3 length is 16 residues. The CDR3 sequence is CARSVGTSGGTDTQYF. CDR3 DNA: TGTGCCCGCAGCGTAGGGACTAGCGGGGGCACAGATACGCAGTATTTT.

This chain uses TRBV7-9 with TRBJ1-4, with 8 positions matching TRBD1. Looked up from germline, CDR1 is SEHNR and CDR2 is FQNEAQ (reference sequence). Trimming cost V 4 bases and J 7 bases; bases outside gene matches: 5. The CDR3 has 14 residues. DNA of the CDR3: TGTGCCAGCAGCTCGACAGGGGTAATTGAAAAACTGTTTTTT. Its protein is CASSSTGVIEKLFF.

A word on this clone: At one end, the junction sequence differs from germline, possibly due to a read error. The rearrangement joins TRBV7-2 to TRBJ1-5; 7 bases map to TRBD1. CDR3 length: 14 amino acids. Germline CDR1 is SGHTA and CDR2 is FQGNSA. CDR3 bases: TGTGCCAGCAACTTACAGGGGTTGGATCAGCCCCAGCATTTT. This gives the protein CASNLQGLDQPQHF.

The V and J genes are TRBV7-8 and TRBJ2-1, with 14 bases fitting TRBD2. Looked up from germline, CDR1 is SGHVS and CDR2 is FQNEAQ. Trimming cost V 6 bases and J 4 bases; bases outside gene matches: 8. The CDR3 contains 17 residues. In DNA, the CDR3 is TGTGCCAGCAGATATCGGGGGACTAGCGGGGGATACAATGAGCAGTTCTTC. As protein: CASRYRGTSGGYNEQFF. The whole variable domain, filled in from reference TRBV7-8 and TRBJ2-1, reads GAGVSQSPRYKVAKRGQDVALRCDPISGHVSLFWYQQALGQGPEFLTYFQNEAQLDKSGLPSDRFFAERPEGSVSTLKIQRTQQEDSAVYLCASRYRGTSGGYNEQFFGPGTRLTVL.

The gene calls are TRBV5-4 and TRBJ2-3, with D perhaps TRBD1 (5 bases). With 0 bases removed from V and 5 bases from J, the gap between germline ends came to 16 bases. CDR3 length: 16 residues. Germline V gives CDR1 SGHNT, CDR2 YYREEE (reference sequence). In DNA form, the CDR3 reads TGTGCCAGCAGCTTGGTGATTGGGGCCCGAGGAGATACGCAGTATTTT. Translating gives CASSLVIGARGDTQYF.

The chain uses TRBV2 and TRBJ2-5; 9 nucleotides align to TRBD2. V trimming: 7 bases; J trimming: 3 bases; junction bases outside the gene matches: 9. CDR1 and CDR2 from the germline V gene are SNHLY and FYNNEI. The CDR3 sequence is 15 residues long. The chain's CDR3 is CASTTAGGFEETQYF. The CDR3 nucleotides are TGTGCCAGCACCACGGCGGGGGGGTTCGAAGAGACCCAGTACTTC.

This clone has only a few counts. The rearrangement links TRBV5-6 to TRBJ1-6; D gene unclear. The V end lost 0 bases, the J end lost 8 bases, and 3 bases lay between the germline ends. This CDR3 region has 12 residues. Germline lookup yields CDR1 SGHDT and CDR2 YYEEEE. CDR3 in amino acids: CASSLGDSPLHF. Here the CDR3 DNA reads TGTGCCAGCAGCTTGGGAGATTCACCCCTCCACTTT.

This sequence joins TRBV10-3 and TRBJ1-2, with D perhaps TRBD1 (5 bases). The CDR3 has 14 amino acids. Trimming pared 1 base from V and 5 bases from J, leaving 11 bases between. CDR1 is ENHRY, CDR2 SYGVKD, per germline. The CDR3 region has the DNA TGTGCCATCAGTGAGTTGGGCAGGGAATATGGCTACACCTTC. Its translation: CAISELGREYGYTF.

The chain carries TRBV2 and TRBJ1-4; D gene ambiguous. This CDR3 contains 13 residues. Between the trimmed V and J ends, which lost 7 bases and 7 bases, there was a span of 13 bases. Germline V gene sequence: CDR1 SNHLY, CDR2 FYNNEI. The CDR3 sequence: CASTAGGFEKLFF. CDR3 nucleotide sequence: TGTGCCAGCACCGCGGGCGGATTTGAAAAACTGTTTTTT.

The chain has TRBV18 and TRBJ1-2; 7 nucleotides line up with TRBD1. CDR1 KGHSH and CDR2 LQKENI come from the germline V gene. The CDR3 consists of 15 residues. Trimming at V came to 0 bases and at J to 6 bases, leaving 7 bases not matched to a gene. The CDR3 loop is CASSPPTTGPDGYTF. The CDR3 coding sequence is TGTGCCAGCTCACCACCCACGACAGGGCCAGATGGCTACACCTTC.

The chain has TRBV11-2 and TRBJ2-5; a possible D gene is TRBD1 (7 bases). From germline, CDR1 is SGHAT and CDR2 FQNNGV. The CDR3 consists of 14 residues. V was clipped by 2 bases and J by 3 bases, with 10 bases between them. CDR3 coding DNA: TGTGCCAGCAGCTTAAGCAGGGGGGAAGAGACCCAGTACTTC. Translation: CASSLSRGEETQYF.

This clone appeared a single time. The chain has TRBV12-5 and TRBJ1-5, with D perhaps TRBD1 (5 bases). CDR3 length equals 15 residues. The germline CDR1 and CDR2 sequences are LGHNT and FRNRAP. The V and J ends lost 1 base and 7 bases respectively, with 14 bases between them. DNA of the CDR3: TGTGCTAGTGGTTTGGAGGTGGGGGGAGTCCAGCCCCAGCATTTT. Residues: CASGLEVGGVQPQHF.

In this sample, this clone turned up a few times. The chain carries TRBV5-5 and TRBJ1-5; no definite D call. Trimming removed 0 bases from V and 2 bases from J, with 6 bases in between. CDR1 SGHKS and CDR2 YYEKEE come from the germline V gene (reference sequence). CDR3 length equals 14 residues. The CDR3 here is CASSLDQGNQPQHF. In DNA form, the CDR3 reads TGTGCCAGCAGCTTGGACCAGGGCAATCAGCCCCAGCATTTT.

This sequence joins TRBV29-1 and TRBJ2-5; D is unresolved. The end of the DNA fits TRBJ2-7 better, so the J call may be wrong. The germline V gene encodes CDR1 SQVTM and CDR2 ANQGSEA. There are 13 residues in the CDR3. CDR3 DNA: TGCAGCGTTGCAGCTAGGAACTCCTACGAGCAGTACTTC. This gives the protein CSVAARNSYEQYF.